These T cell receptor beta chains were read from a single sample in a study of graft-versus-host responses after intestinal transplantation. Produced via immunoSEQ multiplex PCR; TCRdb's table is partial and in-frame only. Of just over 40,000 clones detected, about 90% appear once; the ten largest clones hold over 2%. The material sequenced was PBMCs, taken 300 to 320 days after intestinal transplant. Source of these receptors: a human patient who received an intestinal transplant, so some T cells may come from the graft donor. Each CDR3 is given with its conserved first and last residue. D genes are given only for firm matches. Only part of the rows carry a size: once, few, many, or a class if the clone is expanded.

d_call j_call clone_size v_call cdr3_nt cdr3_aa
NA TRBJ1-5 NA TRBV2 TGTGCCAGCAGTGAGTTGTATAGAAATCAGCCCCAGCATTTT CASSELYRNQPQHF
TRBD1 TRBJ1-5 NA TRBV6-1 TGTGCCAGCAGTTTATACCGGGACAGAGACCAGCCCCAGCATTTT CASSLYRDRDQPQHF
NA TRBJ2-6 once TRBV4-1 TGCGCCAGCAGCCAAGCAACAGGGGCCAACGTCCTGACTTTC CASSQATGANVLTF
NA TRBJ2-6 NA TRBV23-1 TGCGCCAGCAGTCAGAATTGGGGGGAGGCCAACGTCCTGACTTTC CASSQNWGEANVLTF
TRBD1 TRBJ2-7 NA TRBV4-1 TGCGCCAGCAGCCAAAGACAGGGGCCTTCCTACGAGCAGTACTTC CASSQRQGPSYEQYF
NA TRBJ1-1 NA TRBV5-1 TGCGCCAGCAGCCCAGGGATGGACACTGAAGCTTTCTTT CASSPGMDTEAFF
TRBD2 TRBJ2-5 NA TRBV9 TGTGCCAGCAGCGTAGACCCCTCGGGAGCGGGAGAAGAGACCCAGTACTTC CASSVDPSGAGEETQYF
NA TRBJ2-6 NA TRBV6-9 TGTGCCAGCAGTAAATTTCAGTTACGACAAAGTCGGGCCAACGCCCTGACTTTC CASSKFQLRQSRANALTF
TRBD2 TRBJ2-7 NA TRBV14 TGTGCCAGCAGCCAAAGGACTAGCGGGAGGTTAGGCGAGCAGTACTTC CASSQRTSGRLGEQYF
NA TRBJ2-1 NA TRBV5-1 TGCGCCAGCAGCTTGCAGGCTACCAGCGATGAGCAGTTCTTC CASSLQATSDEQFF
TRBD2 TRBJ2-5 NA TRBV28 TGTGCCAGCAGTACTAGCGGGAGAAAGTTAGGGGAGCAGTACTTC CASSTSGRKLGEQYF
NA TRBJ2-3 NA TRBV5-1 TGCGCCAGCAGCGATGGTAAAAGCACAGATACGCAGTATTTT CASSDGKSTDTQYF
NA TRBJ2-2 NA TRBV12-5 TGTGCTAGTGGTTTGACGGGAGCGGGCGGGGAGCTGTTTTTT CASGLTGAGGELFF